This passage covers 19 T cell receptor beta chains from one sample sequenced in a study of T-cell reconstitution after alpha-beta-depleted transplantation in children. Construction of the TCRbeta library involved unique molecular identifiers. TCRdb reanalysed the PCR reads using MiXCR and keeps one entry per CDR3 protein. This sample has around 240,000 distinct CDR3 sequences, with around 8.9% found just once. This material consisted of PBMCs from the stem cell graft donor, taken from the stem cell graft. Receptors originate from a human donor who donated a stem cell graft to a child with SCID.

This rearrangement joins TRBV19 to TRBJ1-1, with D possibly being TRBD1 (5 bases). The CDR3 runs 12 residues. Germline assignment: CDR1 LNHDA and CDR2 SQIVND (reference sequence). CDR3 DNA sequence: TGTGTCAGCGGACACTTCAACACTGAAGCTTTCTTT. Its protein product is CVSGHFNTEAFF.

This clonotype was found many times. The chain is built from TRBV7-3 and TRBJ2-3, with D possibly TRBD2 on 6 matching bases. The length of the CDR3 is 15 residues. The germline gives CDR1 SGHTA, CDR2 FQGTGA. V was cut by 4 bases and J by 2 bases, with 13 bases left in between. Written as DNA, the CDR3 is TGTGCCAGCAGCTACCGTAGCGGACACACAGATACGCAGTATTTT. Its translation: CASSYRSGHTDTQYF. The variable domain in full, completed from reference TRBV7-3 and TRBJ2-3, reads GAGVSQTPSNKVTEKGKYVELRCDPISGHTALYWYRQSLGQGPEFLIYFQGTGAADDSGLPNDRFFAVRPEGSVSTLKIQRTERGDSAVYLCASSYRSGHTDTQYFGPGTRLTVL.

As concerns this clonotype: The junction shows a germline mismatch at one end, possibly a read error. The chain joins TRBV20-1 to TRBJ1-4; 8 nucleotides line up with TRBD1. CDR1 DFQATT and CDR2 SNEGSKA come from the germline V gene (reference sequence). The CDR3 loop spans 16 amino acids. The CDR3 loop reads CCARDLTTGAYEKLFF. For the CDR3, the DNA is TGCTGTGCTAGAGATCTAACGACAGGGGCCTACGAAAAACTGTTTTTT.

This clonotype was observed many times. This chain links TRBV5-1 with TRBJ2-2, with TRBD2 identical over 14 bases. CDR1 is SGHRS, CDR2 YFSETQ, per germline. There are 16 residues in the CDR3. V shed 4 bases and J 6 bases; nucleotides not matched to a gene: 5. The CDR3 here is CASSLTSGGAAGELFF. The CDR3 nucleotides are TGCGCCAGCAGCCTGACTAGCGGGGGGGCCGCCGGGGAGCTGTTTTTT.

This clonotype was picked up many times. V gene TRBV6-2 or TRBV6-3 combines with J gene TRBJ2-5; 10 positions agree with TRBD1. Germline CDR1 and CDR2: MNHEY and SVGEGT. Losses at the gene ends were 3 bases for V and 5 bases for J; bases not matched to a gene: 9. The CDR3 consists of 16 residues. The CDR3 DNA sequence: TGTGCCAGCAGTTATCCCCTGGGACAGGGGAGCGAGACCCAGTACTTC. This codes for CASSYPLGQGSETQYF.

This clonotype was seen ten or more times. The chain links TRBV20-1 to TRBJ1-5; D is unclear. The CDR3 runs 12 residues. The V and J ends lost 6 bases and 2 bases respectively, with 8 bases between them. In germline, CDR1 is DFQATT, CDR2 SNEGSKA (reference sequence). CDR3 region: CSAGDGNQPQHF. CDR3 in DNA: TGCAGTGCGGGCGACGGCAATCAGCCCCAGCATTTT.

The chain employs TRBV2 and TRBJ1-1, with TRBD1 as a possible D gene (5 bases). CDR3 size: 13 residues. V was pared by 8 bases and J by 3 bases, with 13 bases between. Germline assignment: CDR1 SNHLY and CDR2 FYNNEI. This CDR3 is CASELQGDTEAFF. The CDR3 nucleotides read TGTGCCAGCGAACTTCAGGGAGACACTGAAGCTTTCTTT.

This clonotype was recorded at least ten times. The CDR3 bases are TGTGCCAGCAGTTTCCTACGGGGGGCCACAGATACGCAGTATTTT. Its protein is CASSFLRGATDTQYF. The J gene is TRBJ2-3, the V gene TRBV12-3 or TRBV12-4, with D possibly matching TRBD2 (7 bases). V lost 3 bases to trimming and J lost 2 bases, with 12 bases between them. This CDR3 is 15 amino acids long.

This clonotype appeared many times. The rearrangement joins TRBV28 to TRBJ2-3, with 11 bases lining up with TRBD1. Losses at the gene ends were 7 bases for V and 7 bases for J; bases not matched to a gene: 7. CDR3 length equals 14 residues. The germline CDR1 and CDR2 sequences are MDHEN and SYDVKM. The CDR3 is CASTTGTGGNTQYF. In DNA, the CDR3 is TGTGCCAGCACAACCGGGACAGGGGGGAATACGCAGTATTTT.

The rearrangement uses TRBV13 and TRBJ2-7, with D perhaps matching TRBD1 or TRBD2 (5 bases each). This CDR3 has 13 amino acids. CDR1 is PRHDT and CDR2 is FYEKMQ in the germline V gene (reference sequence). V lost 3 bases and J lost 3, with 9 bases in between. CDR3 region: CASSFGTLYEQYF. DNA of the CDR3: TGTGCCAGCAGCTTCGGGACCCTCTACGAGCAGTACTTC. The full variable domain, completed using reference TRBV13 and TRBJ2-7, is AAGVIQSPRHLIKEKRETATLKCYPIPRHDTVYWYQQGPGQDPQFLISFYEKMQSDKGSIPDRFSAQQFSDYHSELNMSSLELGDSALYFCASSFGTLYEQYFGPGTRLTVT.

This clonotype came up many times. This sequence joins TRBV18 and TRBJ2-4; D tentatively reads TRBD1 or TRBD2 (5 bases each). This CDR3 region has 15 residues. The germline gives CDR1 KGHSH, CDR2 LQKENI. With 5 bases removed from V and 5 bases from J, the gap between germline ends came to 16 bases. The CDR3 spells CASSSGAGPENIQYF. Here the CDR3 DNA reads TGTGCCAGCTCATCCGGGGCAGGGCCAGAAAACATTCAGTACTTC.

This clonotype was seen ten or more times. V usage is TRBV6-5 and J usage is TRBJ1-1; D might be TRBD1 (5 bases). This CDR3 is 14 amino acids long. The germline gives CDR1 MNHEY, CDR2 SVGAGI. Trimming cost V 3 bases and J 6 bases, with 14 bases left between them. The DNA for the CDR3 is TGTGCCAGCAGTTATAGTCAGGGTAACTCTGAAGCTTTCTTT. Its translation: CASSYSQGNSEAFF.

In its sample, this clonotype was seen many times. For the CDR3, the DNA is TGTGCCAGCAGCTTAACCGGGACAGGGGGCCTCGAGCAGTACTTC. Translated: CASSLTGTGGLEQYF. The chain carries TRBV5-5 and TRBJ2-7, with TRBD1 identical over 12 bases. The CDR3 runs 15 residues. V dropped 2 bases and J dropped 6; count of bases not matched to a gene: 6. Germline CDR1 SGHKS, CDR2 YYEKEE (reference sequence). The full variable domain, completed using reference TRBV5-5 and TRBJ2-7, is DAGVTQSPTHLIKTRGQQVTLRCSPISGHKSVSWYQQVLGQGPQFIFQYYEKEERGRGNFPDRFSARQFPNYSSELNVNALLLGDSALYLCASSLTGTGGLEQYFGPGTRLTVT.

In its sample, this clonotype was seen many times. This chain links TRBV20-1 with TRBJ1-3; 8 positions agree with TRBD1. The CDR3 extends over 16 amino acids. V trimming: 5 bases; J trimming: 8 bases; junction bases outside the gene matches: 17. Germline-derived CDR1 and CDR2 are DFQATT and SNEGSKA (reference sequence). The CDR3 sequence is CSALPTTGGVRDTIYF. As DNA, the CDR3 is TGCAGTGCTCTGCCCACTACAGGGGGTGTTAGAGACACCATATATTTT.

This clonotype was counted at least ten times. For the CDR3, the DNA is TGCAGTGCCAACGGACTAGCGGGATTTGAGCAGTTCTTC. Translating it yields CSANGLAGFEQFF. The chain combines TRBV20-1 with TRBJ2-1; 12 nucleotides agree with TRBD2. This CDR3 has 13 residues. Trimming took 6 bases from V and 9 from J; bases not matched to a gene: 6. Looked up from germline, CDR1 is DFQATT and CDR2 is SNEGSKA (reference sequence).

This clonotype appeared many times. The chain uses TRBV5-1 and TRBJ1-3, with no clear D. Germline V gene sequence: CDR1 SGHRS, CDR2 YFSETQ. V lost 4 bases and J lost 0, with 11 bases in between. The CDR3 has 15 residues. CDR3 nucleotide sequence: TGCGCCAGCAGCCAAGCGGGCCACTCTGGAAACACCATATATTTT. Protein sequence: CASSQAGHSGNTIYF.

With regard to this clonotype: The junction does not match germline at one end; this may be a read error. This chain uses TRBV13 with TRBJ2-7; TRBD1 aligns across 8 bases. The CDR3 contains 14 residues. Looked up from germline, CDR1 is PRHDT and CDR2 is FYEKMQ (reference sequence). CDR3 in DNA: TGTGCCTGCAGCTTAGAGGACAGGGTAACCGAGCAGTACTTC. This sequence encodes CACSLEDRVTEQYF.

In its sample, this clonotype was seen many times. The rearrangement links TRBV7-8 to TRBJ2-3; a weak D match, TRBD1 (6 bases). Germline values: CDR1 SGHVS, CDR2 FQNEAQ. V was shortened by 5 bases and J by 4 bases, with 10 bases between the two germline ends. The CDR3 covers 13 residues. CDR3 nucleotides: TGTGCCAGCAGCCCGGACAGACCAGATACGCAGTATTTT. The encoded protein is CASSPDRPDTQYF.

This clonotype has at least ten counts. The rearrangement uses TRBV12-3 or TRBV12-4 and TRBJ1-2, with D unresolved. Trimming stripped 6 bases from V and 0 bases from J, with 8 bases between. This CDR3 has 13 amino acids. As DNA, the CDR3 is TGTGCCAGCAGCGGTCGAGCTAACTATGGCTACACCTTC. Translating it yields CASSGRANYGYTF.